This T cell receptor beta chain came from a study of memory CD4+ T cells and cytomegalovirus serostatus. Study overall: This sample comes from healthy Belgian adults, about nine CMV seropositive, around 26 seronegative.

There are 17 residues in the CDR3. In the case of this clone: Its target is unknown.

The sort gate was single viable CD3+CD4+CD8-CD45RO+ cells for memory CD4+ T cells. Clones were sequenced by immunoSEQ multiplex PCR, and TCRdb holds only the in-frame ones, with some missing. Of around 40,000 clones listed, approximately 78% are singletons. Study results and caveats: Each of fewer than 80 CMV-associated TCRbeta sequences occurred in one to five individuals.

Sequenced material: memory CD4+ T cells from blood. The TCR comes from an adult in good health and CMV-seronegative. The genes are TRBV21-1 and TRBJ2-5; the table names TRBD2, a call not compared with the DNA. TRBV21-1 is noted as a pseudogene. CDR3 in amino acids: CASSKEWVGPGEETQYF. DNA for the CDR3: TGTGCCAGCAGCAAAGAGTGGGTCGGGCCGGGGGAAGAGACCCAGTACTTC.